This entry concerns a single T cell receptor (beta chain). This entry belongs to a study of control samples from healthy donors and cancer patients. Germline V CDR1 and CDR2: LGHNA, YSLEER. This CDR3 contains 18 residues. With 3 bases clipped from V and 1 base from J, the junction kept 10 bases outside the gene matches. The assay was immunoSEQ multiplex PCR, and TCRdb's table has in-frame clones only and misses some. Of 90,000 or so clones detected, approximately 90% appear once; the ten largest clones hold about 1.3%. Sequenced input: blood. The sequence derives from a woman in her forties or fifties in good health. The V gene is TRBV4-3, the J gene TRBJ1-4; TRBD1 agrees at 8 bases. The CDR3 loop reads CASSHNGRTGITNEKLFF. CDR3 sequence (DNA): TGCGCCAGCAGCCACAATGGGAGGACAGGGATAACTAATGAAAAACTGTTTTTT.